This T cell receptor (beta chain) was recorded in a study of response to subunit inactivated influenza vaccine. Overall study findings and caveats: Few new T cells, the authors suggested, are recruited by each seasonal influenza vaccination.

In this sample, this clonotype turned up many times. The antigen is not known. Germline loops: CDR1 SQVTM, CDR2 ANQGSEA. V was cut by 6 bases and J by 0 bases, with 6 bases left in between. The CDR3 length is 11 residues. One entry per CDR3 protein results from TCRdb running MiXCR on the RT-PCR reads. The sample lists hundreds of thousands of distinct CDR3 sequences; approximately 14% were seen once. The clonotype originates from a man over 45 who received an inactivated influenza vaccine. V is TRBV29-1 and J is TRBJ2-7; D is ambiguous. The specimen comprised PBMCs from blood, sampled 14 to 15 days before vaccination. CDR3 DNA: TGCAGCGTCCTGAGCTCCTACGAGCAGTACTTC. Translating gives CSVLSSYEQYF.